The rows below give T cell receptor beta chains drawn from one sample of a study of cytomegalovirus exposure and HLA in healthy donors. Libraries were prepared by immunoSEQ multiplex PCR; TCRdb keeps only in-frame clonotypes and omits some of them. The data show about 170,000 clones, about 79% seen once. Sequencing was done on a sample of PBMCs. All receptors derive from a female donor in good health and CMV-seronegative. The CDR3 runs from the conserved cysteine through the conserved F or W. A D gene is named only where the DNA matches it firmly. Some rows have no size entry. The others give once, few or many, or a class for an expanded clone.

j_call d_call clone_size v_call cdr3_aa cdr3_nt
TRBJ2-1 TRBD2 - TRBV28 CASSPRTSGASYNEQFF TGTGCCAGCAGTCCACGGACTAGCGGGGCCTCCTACAATGAGCAGTTCTTC
TRBJ2-2 TRBD1 few TRBV7-3 CASSLKGGQAGELFF TGTGCCAGCAGCTTAAAAGGAGGACAGGCCGGGGAGCTGTTTTTT
TRBJ1-1 - - TRBV7-2 CASSLEARRTEAFF TGTGCCAGCAGCTTAGAGGCTAGACGGACTGAAGCTTTCTTT
TRBJ2-1 - once TRBV7-9 CASRLLEGVRYNEQFF TGTGCCAGCCGACTGCTGGAGGGAGTGAGGTACAATGAGCAGTTCTTC
TRBJ1-2 TRBD1 - TRBV5-1 CASSPGGVGYTF TGCGCCAGCAGCCCAGGGGGCGTTGGCTACACCTTC
TRBJ2-7 TRBD2 - TRBV2 CASRGGGLSYEQYF TGTGCCAGCAGGGGCGGGGGTCTCTCCTACGAGCAGTACTTC
TRBJ2-7 TRBD2 - TRBV9 CASSVSGGPTYEQYF TGTGCCAGCAGCGTCAGCGGGGGGCCTACCTACGAGCAGTACTTC
TRBJ2-7 TRBD1 - TRBV5-8 CASSLLQGATYEQYF TGTGCCAGCAGCCTTTTACAGGGGGCTACCTACGAGCAGTACTTC
TRBJ2-7 TRBD1 - TRBV28 CASSTGAFSYEQYF TGTGCCAGCAGTACAGGGGCGTTCTCCTACGAGCAGTACTTC
TRBJ2-3 - - TRBV5-1 CASSLGGSGFPDTQYF TGCGCCAGCAGCTTGGGGGGTAGCGGTTTCCCAGATACGCAGTATTTT
TRBJ2-5 TRBD2 - TRBV6-1 CASSEGGGGGETQYF TGTGCCAGCAGTGAAGGTGGCGGGGGAGGGGAGACCCAGTACTTC
TRBJ1-2 - - TRBV6-5 CASSYSGGYGYTF TGTGCCAGCAGTTACTCGGGGGGATATGGCTACACCTTC
TRBJ1-1 - - TRBV9 CASSVGGGFAEAFF TGTGCCAGCAGCGTAGGAGGGGGTTTCGCTGAAGCTTTCTTT
TRBJ2-7 - once TRBV5-1 CASSTSGSYEQYF TGCGCCAGCAGCACAAGCGGGTCCTACGAGCAGTACTTC
TRBJ2-5 - - TRBV28 CASSLTGRETQYF TGTGCCAGCAGTTTAACAGGGCGAGAGACCCAGTACTTC
TRBJ2-2 - - TRBV5-6 CASSLSLGGAAGELFF TGTGCCAGCAGCTTGAGTCTTGGCGGGGCTGCCGGGGAGCTGTTTTTT
TRBJ1-5 TRBD1 few TRBV9 CASSFGQDNQPQHF TGTGCCAGCAGCTTCGGACAGGACAATCAGCCCCAGCATTTT
TRBJ1-2 TRBD1 - TRBV28 CASTPGQGDYGYTF TGTGCCAGCACCCCGGGGCAGGGGGACTATGGCTACACCTTC
TRBJ2-5 - - TRBV12-5 CASGTDPSQTQYF TGTGCTAGTGGTACAGACCCTTCCCAGACCCAGTACTTC
TRBJ2-7 TRBD2 - TRBV29-1 CSVGGVGYQYF TGCAGCGTCGGGGGGGTAGGGTATCAGTACTTC
TRBJ2-1 TRBD2 - TRBV10-3 CAIRGTSGTDEQFF TGTGCCATCAGGGGGACTAGCGGGACCGATGAGCAGTTCTTC
TRBJ1-2 - - TRBV15 CATSRDGTAAAVTF TGTGCCACCAGCAGAGATGGTACAGCAGCTGCTGTCACCTTC
TRBJ1-4 - - TRBV30 CAWSVRGSEKLFF TGTGCCTGGAGTGTACGAGGGAGCGAAAAACTGTTTTTT
TRBJ2-7 TRBD1 - TRBV27 CASKQGAQRSWTYEQYF TGTGCCAGCAAGCAGGGGGCTCAGCGGTCCTGGACCTACGAGCAGTACTTC
TRBJ2-1 TRBD1 once TRBV6-5 CASSFGQGTRNEQFF TGTGCCAGCAGTTTTGGACAGGGCACAAGGAATGAGCAGTTCTTC
TRBJ2-7 TRBD1 - TRBV18 CASSLDRGIYEQYF TGTGCCAGCTCACTTGACAGGGGGATCTACGAGCAGTACTTC
TRBJ1-1 TRBD1 - TRBV7-8 CASSFRGQFNTEAFF TGTGCCAGCAGCTTCAGGGGGCAATTTAACACTGAAGCTTTCTTT
TRBJ1-2 - few TRBV28 CASSLSGYGYTF TGTGCCAGCAGTTTATCAGGGTATGGCTACACCTTC
TRBJ2-7 TRBD2 once TRBV2 CASILLTSGGTEQYF TGTGCCAGCATCCTCCTAACTAGCGGGGGGACCGAGCAGTACTTC
TRBJ1-2 - - TRBV7-9 CASSLWQGHGYTF TGTGCCAGCAGCTTATGGCAGGGGCATGGCTACACCTTC
TRBJ2-7 TRBD2 - TRBV4-3 CASSQDSSGRGSYEQYF TGCGCCAGCAGCCAAGATTCTAGCGGGAGGGGATCCTACGAGCAGTACTTC
TRBJ1-1 TRBD1 once TRBV7-9 CASSLEGQGSEAFF TGTGCCAGCAGCTTAGAAGGACAGGGCTCTGAAGCTTTCTTT